These 21 T cell receptor beta chains came from one sample sequenced in a study of cytomegalovirus exposure and HLA in healthy donors. Use of 60 Vbeta and 13 Jbeta primers characterized the PCR. Data came from immunoSEQ multiplex PCR; TCRdb stores just in-frame clones and leaves some out. Here the sample spans 100,000 to 150,000 clones, roughly 85% being singletons. The sample consisted of PBMCs. The origin of the receptors is a woman aged 40 to 50 in good health and CMV-seropositive.

CDR3 nucleotide sequence: TGTGCCAGTAGCCTGGCCCTGAATGGCAATCAGCCCCAGCATTTT. This gives the protein CASSLALNGNQPQHF. V usage is TRBV19 and J usage is TRBJ1-5, with no clear D. The V end was cut by 6 bases, the J end by 2 bases, with 14 bases between. This CDR3 comprises 15 residues. Germline V gene data show CDR1 as LNHDA and CDR2 as SQIVND (reference sequence).

The J gene is TRBJ1-2, the V gene TRBV5-4, with D unresolved. Trimming cost V 2 bases and J 4 bases, with 15 bases left between them. CDR1 is SGHNT and CDR2 is YYREEE in the germline V gene (reference sequence). CDR3 length: 15 amino acids. CDR3 in DNA: TGTGCCAGCAGCTTCCGCTTTGGCAACAGCTATGGCTACACCTTC. The encoded protein is CASSFRFGNSYGYTF.

The chain couples TRBV19 to TRBJ2-7; unclear D gene. This CDR3 comprises 14 residues. In germline, CDR1 is LNHDA, CDR2 SQIVND (reference sequence). V was trimmed by 9 bases and J by 11 bases, leaving 26 bases between them. CDR3: CASKKRKLPTRKYF. The CDR3 DNA reads TGTGCCAGCAAAAAAAGAAAACTACCTACGAGGAAGTACTTC. Using reference TRBV19 and TRBJ2-7 for the parts outside the CDR3, the full variable domain is DGGITQSPKYLFRKEGQNVTLSCEQNLNHDAMYWYRQDPGQGLRLIYYSQIVNDFQKGDIAEGYSVSREKKESFPLTVTSAQKNPTAFYLCASKKRKLPTRKYFGPGTRLTVT.

This chain uses TRBV11-2 with TRBJ2-5; 11 bases align to TRBD2. The CDR3 sequence is 17 residues long. The germline V gene encodes CDR1 SGHAT and CDR2 FQNNGV. With V trimmed by 1 base and J by 0 bases, 4 bases remained unmatched. In DNA, the CDR3 is TGTGCCAGCAGCTTAGGACTAGCGGGGCACCACCAAGAGACCCAGTACTTC. Its translation: CASSLGLAGHHQETQYF.

This rearrangement joins TRBV5-1 to TRBJ2-3, with D perhaps matching TRBD1 (6 bases). The germline gives CDR1 SGHRS, CDR2 YFSETQ. CDR3 length: 15 residues. Trimming shortened V by 3 bases and J by 2 bases, and 13 bases separated the two germline ends. The CDR3 sequence is CASSWIRDNTDTQYF. For the CDR3, the DNA is TGCGCCAGCAGCTGGATCCGGGACAACACAGATACGCAGTATTTT.

V usage is TRBV27 and J usage is TRBJ2-3; D gene unclear. Germline V lookup: CDR1 MNHEY, CDR2 SMNVEV (reference sequence). The CDR3 contains 14 residues. V was cut by 6 bases and J by 5 bases, with 15 bases left in between. Here the CDR3 DNA reads TGTGCCAGCAGCTTAACCCTAACGGGAGATACGCAGTATTTT. It yields the protein CASSLTLTGDTQYF.

This clone was detected a few times. This sequence joins TRBV9 and TRBJ1-2, with TRBD1 identical over 7 bases. The CDR3 covers 19 residues. J was trimmed by 4 bases and V by 3 bases; bases with no gene match: 21. Germline V gives CDR1 SGDLS, CDR2 YYNGEE. The CDR3 DNA reads TGTGCCAGCAGCGCAAGCCCGGGACAGCCAAACGTTGGGTTCTATGGCTACACCTTC. Encoded protein: CASSASPGQPNVGFYGYTF.

This chain uses TRBV15 with TRBJ1-3; maybe TRBD1 (6 bases). The CDR3 is 13 residues long. V was trimmed by 4 bases and J by 2 bases, leaving 6 bases between them. Germline V lookup: CDR1 LNHNV, CDR2 YYDKDF (reference sequence). CDR3 sequence (DNA): TGTGCCACCAGCAACAGGGCTGGAAACACCATATATTTT. It specifies CATSNRAGNTIYF.

The V gene is TRBV10-2, the J gene TRBJ1-4; D is unclear. CDR1 and CDR2 (germline): WSHSY, SAAADI. Trimming removed 0 bases at V and 16 bases at J, with 18 bases between. The CDR3 contains 14 residues. CDR3 nucleotides: TGCGCCAGCAGTGAGTCAGCTGACAACGGCGCGAAGTTTTTT. Protein product: CASSESADNGAKFF.

The chain combines TRBV28 with TRBJ1-5; 10 bases line up with TRBD1. CDR1 MDHEN and CDR2 SYDVKM come from the germline V gene. The CDR3 is 16 amino acids. V lost 4 bases, J lost 3 bases, and 6 bases stayed unmatched. Here the CDR3 reads CASSSSGTGANQPQHF. CDR3 nucleotide sequence: TGTGCCAGCAGTTCCTCCGGGACAGGGGCCAATCAGCCCCAGCATTTT.

The chain uses TRBV19 and TRBJ1-2, with a tentative D call TRBD1 (5 bases). The CDR3 extends over 17 amino acids. Per the germline V gene, CDR1 is LNHDA and CDR2 is SQIVND (reference sequence). The V end was cut by 3 bases, the J end by 8 bases, with 25 bases between. The CDR3 here is CASSITQFAGTWGGYTF. Here the CDR3 DNA reads TGTGCCAGTAGTATCACCCAATTCGCCGGGACTTGGGGAGGCTACACCTTC.

This rearrangement joins TRBV27 to TRBJ2-1; 11 bases align to TRBD2. Per the germline V gene, CDR1 is MNHEY and CDR2 is SMNVEV (reference sequence). The V gene end was trimmed by 2 bases and the J gene end by 8 bases; junction bases not matched to a gene: 5. The CDR3 extends over 15 amino acids. In DNA, the CDR3 is TGTGCCAGCAGTTTAGCCCTAGCGGGAGGTTATGAGCAGTTCTTC. Translated: CASSLALAGGYEQFF.

V usage is TRBV27 and J usage is TRBJ1-2, with unresolved D. This CDR3 has 17 residues. Germline CDR1 is MNHEY and CDR2 is SMNVEV (reference sequence). The ends were cut back, 0 bases at V and 5 bases at J, with 19 bases in the middle. The CDR3 region is CASSLSARVTLLYGYTF. The CDR3 nucleotides read TGTGCCAGCAGTTTATCGGCCCGGGTAACGCTACTGTATGGCTACACCTTC.

The chain is built from TRBV7-3 and TRBJ1-1; D is unclear. Between the trimmed V and J ends, which lost 4 bases and 1 base, there was a span of 16 bases. Germline-derived CDR1 and CDR2 are SGHTA and FQGTGA. The CDR3 is 16 amino acids. The CDR3: CASSSGAGIGNTEAFF. CDR3 DNA: TGTGCCAGCAGCTCCGGCGCCGGGATCGGGAACACTGAAGCTTTCTTT.

This chain uses TRBV7-6 with TRBJ2-7, with D maybe TRBD2 (6 bases). The CDR3 contains 15 residues. From germline, CDR1 is SGHVS and CDR2 FNYEAQ. V shed 1 base and J shed 3 bases, with 13 bases lying between them. The CDR3 coding sequence is TGTGCCAGCAGCTTAGATCAGGGAGGCGACTACGAGCAGTACTTC. This encodes CASSLDQGGDYEQYF.

A single count supports this clone. The CDR3 loop reads CASSPGTGYEQYF. Here the CDR3 DNA reads TGCGCCAGCAGTCCCGGGACAGGTTACGAGCAGTACTTC. The chain links TRBV10-2 to TRBJ2-7; 8 bases match TRBD1. The CDR3 runs to 13 residues. Per germline, CDR1 WSHSY and CDR2 SAAADI. J was trimmed by 4 bases and V by 5 bases; bases with no gene match: 4.

J is TRBJ1-1 and V is TRBV30; 9 bases fit TRBD1. The CDR3 runs to 14 residues. The V gene end was trimmed by 2 bases and the J gene end by 4 bases; junction bases not matched to a gene: 5. The germline V gene encodes CDR1 GTSNPN and CDR2 SVGIG (reference sequence). The CDR3 region has the DNA TGTGCCTGGAGTCTTCGGACAGGGGCCACTGAAGCTTTCTTT. Translation: CAWSLRTGATEAFF.

This chain links TRBV28 with TRBJ2-7; 7 bases match TRBD1. CDR1 MDHEN and CDR2 SYDVKM come from the germline V gene. V was pared by 6 bases and J by 3 bases, with 17 bases of the junction left unmatched. The CDR3 runs to 17 residues. CDR3 amino acids: CASSAAMKGQKYYEQYF. DNA of the CDR3: TGTGCCAGCAGCGCCGCCATGAAGGGACAGAAGTACTACGAGCAGTACTTC.

This clone was recorded only once. The CDR3 spells CASSQDWPGGHSYEQYF. CDR3 DNA: TGCGCCAGCAGCCAAGATTGGCCAGGGGGACACTCCTACGAGCAGTACTTC. The chain is built from TRBV4-1 and TRBJ2-7; 7 bases match TRBD1. The CDR3 loop spans 17 amino acids. The J segment lost 0 bases and the V segment lost 0 bases, leaving 8 bases of the junction unmatched. Germline-derived CDR1 and CDR2 are MGHRA and YSYEKL.

A single count supports this clone. This sequence joins TRBV7-9 and TRBJ1-2; perhaps TRBD1 as D (6 bases). V lost 5 bases to trimming and J lost 7 bases, with 23 bases between them. Germline V gene sequence: CDR1 SEHNR, CDR2 FQNEAQ (reference sequence). The CDR3 contains 16 residues. The CDR3 DNA reads as TGTGCCAGCAGCCATCCCGTCCGAACAGGGAGCGGTGGCTACACCTTC. Translated, it gives CASSHPVRTGSGGYTF.

This clone was detected a few times. V and J are TRBV19 and TRBJ2-2; a weak D match, TRBD1 (5 bases). The V end was cut by 4 bases, the J end by 1 base, with 7 bases between. Per the germline V gene, CDR1 is LNHDA and CDR2 is SQIVND (reference sequence). The CDR3 contains 14 residues. The CDR3 DNA sequence: TGTGCCAGTAGTAGAGGACAGAACACCGGGGAGCTGTTTTTT. It specifies CASSRGQNTGELFF.